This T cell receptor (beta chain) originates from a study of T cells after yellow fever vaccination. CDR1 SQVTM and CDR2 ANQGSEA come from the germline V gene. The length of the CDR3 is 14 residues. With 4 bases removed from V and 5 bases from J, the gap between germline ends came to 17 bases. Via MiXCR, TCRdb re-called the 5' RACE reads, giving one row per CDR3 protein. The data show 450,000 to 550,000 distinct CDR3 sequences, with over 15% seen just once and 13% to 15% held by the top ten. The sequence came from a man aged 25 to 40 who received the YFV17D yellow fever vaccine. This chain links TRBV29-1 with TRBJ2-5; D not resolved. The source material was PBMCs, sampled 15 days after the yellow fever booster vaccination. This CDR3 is CSVAEDGRQETQYF. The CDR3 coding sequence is TGCAGCGTTGCTGAAGATGGACGGCAGGAGACCCAGTACTTC.